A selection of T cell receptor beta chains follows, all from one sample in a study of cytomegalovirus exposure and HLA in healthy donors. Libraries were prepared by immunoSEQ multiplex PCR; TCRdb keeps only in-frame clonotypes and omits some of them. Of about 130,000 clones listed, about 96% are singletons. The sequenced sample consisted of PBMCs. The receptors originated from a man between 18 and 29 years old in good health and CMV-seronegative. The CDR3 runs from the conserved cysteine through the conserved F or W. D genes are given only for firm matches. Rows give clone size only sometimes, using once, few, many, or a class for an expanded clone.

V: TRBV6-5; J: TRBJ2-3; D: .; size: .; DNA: TGTGCCAGCAGTTACTCCCAAGAGGCAGATACGCAGTATTTT; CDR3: CASSYSQEADTQYF
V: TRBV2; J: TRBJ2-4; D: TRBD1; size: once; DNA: TGTGCCAGCAGGGGGACAGAAGCCAAAAACATTCAGTACTTC; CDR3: CASRGTEAKNIQYF
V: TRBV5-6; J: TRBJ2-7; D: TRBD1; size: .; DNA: TGTGCCAGCAGCCCTCCGACAGGGCTCTCCTACGAGCAGTACTTC; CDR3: CASSPPTGLSYEQYF
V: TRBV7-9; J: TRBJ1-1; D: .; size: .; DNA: TGTGCCAGCCGGGAGGGCGGACTAGGGGGGGCTGAAGCTTTCTTT; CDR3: CASREGGLGGAEAFF
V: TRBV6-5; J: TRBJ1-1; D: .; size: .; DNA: TGTGCCAGCAGTCCCGCTCCCCCCCAGTCCACTGAAGCTTTCTTT; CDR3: CASSPAPPQSTEAFF
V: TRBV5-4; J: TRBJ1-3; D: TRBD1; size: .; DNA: TGTGCCAGCAGCTTGGTGGGGGACAGAACTGGAAACACCATATATTTT; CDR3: CASSLVGDRTGNTIYF
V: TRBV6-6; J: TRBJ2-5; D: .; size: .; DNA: TGTGCCAGCAGTTGGGAGACTACCCGAGGGCAAGAGACCCAGTACTTC; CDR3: CASSWETTRGQETQYF
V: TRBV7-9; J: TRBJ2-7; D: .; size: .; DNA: TGTGCCAGCAGCTTTGTTTCTATCTCCGCGGAGCAGTACTTC; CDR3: CASSFVSISAEQYF
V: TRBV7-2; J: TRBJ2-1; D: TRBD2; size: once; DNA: TGTGCCAGCAGCCCGCTAGCGGGAGTCGTAAATGAGCAGTTCTTC; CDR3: CASSPLAGVVNEQFF
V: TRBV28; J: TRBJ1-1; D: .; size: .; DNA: TGTGCCAGCAGTTTGGCGTATTTTCGGCGGGAGGACACTGAAGCTTTCTTT; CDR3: CASSLAYFRREDTEAFF
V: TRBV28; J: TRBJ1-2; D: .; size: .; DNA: TGTGCCAGCAGCCCAGGGGTGGATGGCTACACCTTC; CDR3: CASSPGVDGYTF
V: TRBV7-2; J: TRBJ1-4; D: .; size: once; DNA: TGTGCCAGCAGCTCCTCGACCCGAGGCGGAAAACTGTTTTTT; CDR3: CASSSSTRGGKLFF
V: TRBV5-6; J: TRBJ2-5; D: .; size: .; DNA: TGTGCCAGCAGCCCCGGGACATCTATCCAAGAGACCCAGTACTTC; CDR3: CASSPGTSIQETQYF
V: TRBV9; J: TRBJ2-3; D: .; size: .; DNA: TGTGCCAGCAGCGGCCGGGTGAGCACAGATACGCAGTATTTT; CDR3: CASSGRVSTDTQYF
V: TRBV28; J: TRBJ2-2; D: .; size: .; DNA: TGTGCCACCGCGAGCCTCGCCGGGGAGCTGTTTTTT; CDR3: CATASLAGELFF
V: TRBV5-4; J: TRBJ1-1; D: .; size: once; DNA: TGTGCCAGCAGCTTGGCGGTACAGGGCGGCACTGAAGCTTTCTTT; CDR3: CASSLAVQGGTEAFF
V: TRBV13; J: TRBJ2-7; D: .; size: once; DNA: TGTGCCAGCAGCTCACAGGTCTACTCCTACGAGCAGTACTTC; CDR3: CASSSQVYSYEQYF
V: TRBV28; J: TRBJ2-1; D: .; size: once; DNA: TGTGCCAGCAGCCATACAGGGCCCGAACCATACAATGAGCAGTTCTTC; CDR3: CASSHTGPEPYNEQFF
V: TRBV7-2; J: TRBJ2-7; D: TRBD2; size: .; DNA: TGTGCCAGCAGCTTAATTCTAGCGGGAGGTTCCGAGCAGTACTTC; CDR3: CASSLILAGGSEQYF
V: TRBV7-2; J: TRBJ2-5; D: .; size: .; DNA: TGTGCCAGCAGCTTCCTACGACCTGCGGAGGCCCAGTACTTC; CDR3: CASSFLRPAEAQYF
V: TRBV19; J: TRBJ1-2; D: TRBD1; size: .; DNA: TGTGCCAGTAGACCGGACAGGGGGCCGTATGGCTACACCTTC; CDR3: CASRPDRGPYGYTF
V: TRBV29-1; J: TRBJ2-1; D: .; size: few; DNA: TGCAGCGTTGGGGTGGCAGGGTACAATGAGCAGTTCTTC; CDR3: CSVGVAGYNEQFF
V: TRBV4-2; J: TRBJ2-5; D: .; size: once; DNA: TGTGCCAGCAGCCAAAACAAAGTCAACAGTCAAGAGACCCAGTACTTC; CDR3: CASSQNKVNSQETQYF
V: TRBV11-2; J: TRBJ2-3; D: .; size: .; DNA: TGTGCCAGCAGCTTCAGTCCCGCAGATACGCAGTATTTT; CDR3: CASSFSPADTQYF
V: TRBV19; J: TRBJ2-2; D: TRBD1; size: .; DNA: TGTGCCAGTAGTCAAGGGACAGGTCTTACTCTTTACACCGGGGAGCTGTTTTTT; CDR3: CASSQGTGLTLYTGELFF
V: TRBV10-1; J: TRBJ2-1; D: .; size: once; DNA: TGCGCCAGCGTTAAACCTACAGGGTGTTCCTACAATGAGCAGTTCTTC; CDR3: CASVKPTGCSYNEQFF
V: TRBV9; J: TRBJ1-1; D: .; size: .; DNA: TGTGCCAGCAGCGTCGGGGGGCCCACTGAAGCTTTCTTT; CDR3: CASSVGGPTEAFF
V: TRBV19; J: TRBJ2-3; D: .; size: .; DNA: TGTGCCAGTAAGCGGACAGGCACAGATACGCAGTATTTT; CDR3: CASKRTGTDTQYF
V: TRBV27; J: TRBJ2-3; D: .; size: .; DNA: TGTGCCAGCAGTTTAGGGCAAGCAGATACGCAGTATTTT; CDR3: CASSLGQADTQYF
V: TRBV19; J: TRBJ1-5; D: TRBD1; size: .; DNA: TGTGCCAGTCGGGACAGGGTGGATCAGCCCCAGCATTTT; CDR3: CASRDRVDQPQHF
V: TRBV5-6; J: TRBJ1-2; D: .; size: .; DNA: TGTGCCAGCAGCCCGGGGGGTCGTGGCTACACCTTC; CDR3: CASSPGGRGYTF
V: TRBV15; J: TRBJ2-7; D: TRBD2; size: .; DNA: TGTGCCACCAGCAGCCTAGGGACTATACTTTCTCCCCGCGAGCAGTACTTC; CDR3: CATSSLGTILSPREQYF
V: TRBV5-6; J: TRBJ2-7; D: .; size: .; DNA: TGTGCCAGCAGCTTGGGGTGGGCATGGCAGGGGAACTACGAGCAGTACTTC; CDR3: CASSLGWAWQGNYEQYF
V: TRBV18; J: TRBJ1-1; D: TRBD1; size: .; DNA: TGTGCCAGCTCACCGACAGGGAGAGTCTACACTGAAGCTTTCTTT; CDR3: CASSPTGRVYTEAFF
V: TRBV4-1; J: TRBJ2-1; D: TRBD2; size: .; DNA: TGCGCCAGCAGTCAGACTAGCGGGAGTTCCTATGAGCAGTTCTTC; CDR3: CASSQTSGSSYEQFF
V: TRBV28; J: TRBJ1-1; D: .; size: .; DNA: TGTGCCAGCAGTCCGCCCTCTCGCGTGAACACTGAAGCTTTCTTT; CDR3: CASSPPSRVNTEAFF
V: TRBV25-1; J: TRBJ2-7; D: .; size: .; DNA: TGTGCCAGCAGTGAAGCGGGAAGGGGTCGCGAGCAGTACTTC; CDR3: CASSEAGRGREQYF
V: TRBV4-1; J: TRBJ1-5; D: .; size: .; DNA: TGCGCCAGCAGCCAGACAACAGGGACGAGCAATCAGCCCCAGCATTTT; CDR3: CASSQTTGTSNQPQHF
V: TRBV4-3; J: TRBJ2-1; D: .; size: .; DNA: TGCGCCAGCAGCCAAGATCTGGCCCTAGCGTACTCCTACAATGAGCAGTTCTTC; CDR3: CASSQDLALAYSYNEQFF
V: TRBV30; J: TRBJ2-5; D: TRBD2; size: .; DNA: TGCGCCTGGAGTTTAGCAGGACTAGCGGGAGGGGAGACCCAGTACTTC; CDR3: CAWSLAGLAGGETQYF
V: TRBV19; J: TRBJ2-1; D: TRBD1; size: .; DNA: TGTGCCAGTAGTATGACAGGGGATTCCTACAATGAGCAGTTCTTC; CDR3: CASSMTGDSYNEQFF
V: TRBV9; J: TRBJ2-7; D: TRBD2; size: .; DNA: TGTGCCAGCAGTCGGGCTAGCGGGAGTGGCGAGCAGTACTTC; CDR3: CASSRASGSGEQYF
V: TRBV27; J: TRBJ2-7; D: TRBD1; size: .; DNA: TGTGCCAGCCGGGAGCTGGGACAGGGGACCTACGAGCAGTACTTC; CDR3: CASRELGQGTYEQYF